The 25 T cell receptor beta chains in this list originate from one sample, sequenced in a study of T cells after yellow fever vaccination (dated 2019 in TCRdb). What this sample's treatment or condition label stands for: live attenuated yellow fever vaccine strain. Receptor libraries were prepared by 5' RACE. Sequenced on an Illumina NovaSeq 6000. Through fastp at Q25 and MiXCR, TCRdb rebuilt clones from the public reads, retaining in-frame beta chains. Every entry covers one CDR3 protein and lists the most common genes and DNA from its rows. The table for this sample lists 250,000 to 300,000 distinct CDR3 sequences; roughly 5% of them were counted only once. In total, the top ten clones hold 2.5% to 4% of the sample. This material consisted of CD4+ T cells sorted from PBMCs, taken on the day of the yellow fever booster vaccination. The origin of the receptors is a man in his late teens or twenties who received the YFV17D yellow fever vaccine.

This clonotype was picked up a small number of times. The rearrangement uses TRBV7-2 and TRBJ1-2, with 7 bases identical to TRBD1. Losses at the gene ends were 2 bases for V and 6 bases for J; bases not matched to a gene: 12. The CDR3 extends over 16 amino acids. The germline gives CDR1 SGHTA, CDR2 FQGNSA. CDR3 nucleotides: TGTGCCAGCAGCTTAAGACCGGGACAGCCAAGGGATGGCTACACCTTC. The encoded protein is CASSLRPGQPRDGYTF.

The chain has TRBV4-1 and TRBJ1-1; 7 positions agree with TRBD1. Looked up from germline, CDR1 is MGHRA and CDR2 is YSYEKL. There are 16 residues in the CDR3. Trimming cost V 2 bases and J 6 bases; bases outside gene matches: 12. CDR3 in amino acids: CASSQPNRGRGAEAFF. The DNA for the CDR3 is TGCGCCAGCAGCCAACCAAACAGGGGAAGGGGTGCTGAAGCTTTCTTT.

This clonotype was counted at least ten times. V usage is TRBV6-2 or TRBV6-3 and J usage is TRBJ2-7; D unresolved. The CDR3 length is 13 residues. Deletions cut 2 bases from V and 7 bases from J, with 12 bases between. Germline CDR1 and CDR2: MNHEY and SVGEGT. As DNA, the CDR3 is TGTGCCAGCAGTTACGGTCTGGCCCGGGAGCAGTACGTC. Translated: CASSYGLAREQYV.

This clonotype was seen more than once but under ten times. V usage is TRBV20-1 and J usage is TRBJ2-1; 7 nucleotides line up with TRBD2. V trimming: 0 bases; J trimming: 7 bases; junction bases outside the gene matches: 9. The CDR3 length is 15 residues. Germline loops: CDR1 DFQATT, CDR2 SNEGSKA (reference sequence). CDR3: CSARDMGGGANEQFF. CDR3 in DNA: TGCAGTGCTAGAGATATGGGCGGGGGAGCGAATGAGCAGTTCTTC.

A few counts support this clonotype. V gene TRBV7-9 combines with J gene TRBJ2-7; D is ambiguous. Trimming took off 1 base at V and 3 bases at J, with 7 bases between the two ends. The CDR3 extends over 13 amino acids. Germline assignment: CDR1 SEHNR and CDR2 FQNEAQ (reference sequence). CDR3 nucleotides: TGTGCCAGCAGCTTAGGACACTACTACGAGCAGTACTTC. Its translation is CASSLGHYYEQYF.

In its sample, this clonotype was seen a few times. This chain links TRBV18 with TRBJ2-7; D is possibly TRBD1 (6 bases). Germline V gene lookup returns CDR1 KGHSH and CDR2 LQKENI. The CDR3 extends over 13 amino acids. V was shortened by 8 bases and J by 4 bases, with 15 bases between the two germline ends. This CDR3 reads CASRAAGVYEQYF. Written as DNA, the CDR3 is TGTGCCAGCCGCGCTGCAGGGGTTTACGAGCAGTACTTC.

This sequence joins TRBV7-2 and TRBJ2-2, with a possible D match to TRBD2 (5 bases). The germline CDR1 and CDR2 sequences are SGHTA and FQGNSA. This CDR3 has 15 residues. V lost 3 bases and J 5 bases, leaving 13 bases between the germline ends. Here the CDR3 reads CASSFRRTGTGELFF. CDR3 sequence (DNA): TGTGCCAGCAGCTTCAGGAGGACGGGAACCGGGGAGCTGTTTTTT.

The CDR3 coding sequence is TGTGCCAGCAGCCATTCCGGGACAGGGAGGAATCAGCCCCAGCATTTT. Its protein is CASSHSGTGRNQPQHF. The genes are TRBV28 and TRBJ1-5; 9 bases agree with TRBD1. Per germline, CDR1 MDHEN and CDR2 SYDVKM. The CDR3 is 16 amino acids. The J segment lost 4 bases and the V segment lost 6 bases, leaving 10 bases of the junction unmatched.

This clonotype was found a few times. V gene TRBV6-2 or TRBV6-3 combines with J gene TRBJ2-7; D not certain. This CDR3 is 11 amino acids long. Germline V CDR1 and CDR2: MNHEY, SVGEGT. V gave up 3 bases and J gave up 3 bases, with 3 bases separating them. In DNA form, the CDR3 reads TGTGCCAGCAGTTATATCTACGAGCAGTACTTC. Its protein is CASSYIYEQYF.

This clonotype was seen more than once but under ten times. The J gene is TRBJ2-4, the V gene TRBV12-3 or TRBV12-4; D is perhaps TRBD1 (6 bases). The CDR3 consists of 15 residues. V shed 5 bases and J shed 8 bases, with 19 bases lying between them. CDR3 nucleotides: TGTGCCAGCAGTCCCCACCCTACCCCAGGGGACATTCAGTACTTC. Translating it yields CASSPHPTPGDIQYF.

This clonotype was seen at least ten times. The chain uses TRBV2 and TRBJ1-6; TRBD1 aligns across 11 bases. V lost 4 bases to trimming and J lost 9 bases; unmatched junction nucleotides: 5. The CDR3 sequence is 15 residues long. Germline lookup yields CDR1 SNHLY and CDR2 FYNNEI. The CDR3 is CASSADRGPISPLHF. The DNA for the CDR3 is TGTGCCAGCAGTGCGGACAGGGGGCCGATTTCACCCCTCCACTTT. The full variable domain, in which reference TRBV2 and TRBJ1-6 provide the parts outside the CDR3, is EPEVTQTPSHQVTQMGQEVILRCVPISNHLYFYWYRQILGQKVEFLVSFYNNEISEKSEIFDDQFSVERPDGSNFTLKIRSTKLEDSAMYFCASSADRGPISPLHFGNGTRLTVT.

This clonotype was found many times. The chain combines TRBV20-1 with TRBJ2-2, with D tentatively TRBD2 (5 bases). The CDR3 length is 13 residues. Germline assignment: CDR1 DFQATT and CDR2 SNEGSKA (reference sequence). V was trimmed by 5 bases and J by 0 bases, leaving 7 bases between them. CDR3 sequence (DNA): TGCAGTGCTGCCGGGGCGAACACCGGGGAGCTGTTTTTT. This codes for CSAAGANTGELFF.

This clonotype was seen repeatedly, ten times or more. J is TRBJ2-1 and V is TRBV7-6, with D maybe TRBD1 (5 bases). The CDR3 is 15 amino acids. Trimming cost V 1 base and J 0 bases, with 7 bases left between them. The germline V gene has CDR1 SGHVS and CDR2 FNYEAQ. The CDR3 DNA reads as TGTGCCAGCAGCTTAGGAACAGGCTCCTACAATGAGCAGTTCTTC. Encoded protein: CASSLGTGSYNEQFF.

This clonotype was observed many times. The chain carries TRBV5-6 and TRBJ1-1; D gene ambiguous. The CDR3 is made up of 14 amino acids. Germline CDR1 SGHDT, CDR2 YYEEEE. V was shortened by 0 bases and J by 1 base, with 7 bases between the two germline ends. The CDR3: CASSLGGGNTEAFF. Here the CDR3 DNA reads TGTGCCAGCAGCTTGGGTGGAGGGAACACTGAAGCTTTCTTT. The entire variable domain, with the rest obtained from reference TRBV5-6 and TRBJ1-1, is as follows: DAGVTQSPTHLIKTRGQQVTLRCSPKSGHDTVSWYQQALGQGPQFIFQYYEEEERQRGNFPDRFSGHQFPNYSSELNVNALLLGDSALYLCASSLGGGNTEAFFGQGTRLTVV.

The chain uses TRBV7-9 and TRBJ1-1, with 7 bases matching TRBD1. The CDR3 has 17 residues. With 2 bases clipped from V and 7 bases from J, the junction kept 16 bases outside the gene matches. In germline, CDR1 is SEHNR, CDR2 FQNEAQ (reference sequence). The CDR3 is CASSLLRRGRVLREAFF. The CDR3 DNA sequence: TGTGCCAGCAGCTTACTTCGGAGGGGGCGAGTCTTACGTGAAGCTTTCTTT.

This clonotype was detected many times. The chain is built from TRBV7-2 and TRBJ2-5; 16 positions agree with TRBD2. CDR3 length equals 14 residues. The ends lost 8 bases at V and 5 bases at J; junction bases unmatched: 2. Germline CDR1 and CDR2: SGHTA and FQGNSA. The CDR3 loop reads CASGTSGGAETQYF. The CDR3 bases are TGTGCCAGCGGGACTAGCGGGGGGGCGGAGACCCAGTACTTC.

This chain connects TRBV5-1 to TRBJ2-1; 15 positions agree with TRBD2. V trimming: 3 bases; J trimming: 3 bases; junction bases outside the gene matches: 4. CDR3 length equals 17 residues. CDR1 is SGHRS, CDR2 YFSETQ, per germline. CDR3 sequence reads: CASSSGTSGGLYNEQFF. The DNA for the CDR3 is TGCGCCAGCAGCTCGGGGACTAGCGGGGGGCTCTACAATGAGCAGTTCTTC.

There are a few counts of this clonotype. The chain carries TRBV12-3 or TRBV12-4 and TRBJ1-6; TRBD1 is a possible D gene (6 bases). The CDR3 runs 14 residues. The V end was cut by 6 bases, the J end by 9 bases, with 15 bases between. CDR3 residues: CASSRTAEGSPLHF. CDR3 nucleotide sequence: TGTGCCAGCAGCAGGACAGCCGAGGGTTCACCCCTCCACTTT.

The rearrangement uses TRBV6-2 or TRBV6-3 and TRBJ1-5; TRBD1 matches 9 bases. The CDR3 has 15 amino acids. The ends lost 2 bases at V and 4 bases at J; junction bases unmatched: 3. Germline CDR1 MNHEY, CDR2 SVGEGT. CDR3 in amino acids: CASSYPDRGNQPQHF. DNA for the CDR3: TGTGCCAGCAGTTACCCGGACAGGGGTAATCAGCCCCAGCATTTT.

This clonotype was seen at least ten times. The V call is TRBV7-9, the J call TRBJ2-3; a possible D gene is TRBD1 (6 bases). Germline loops: CDR1 SEHNR, CDR2 FQNEAQ (reference sequence). The CDR3 covers 15 residues. The V end lost 4 bases, the J end lost 0 bases, and 11 bases lay between the germline ends. CDR3: CASSSLGQSTDTQYF. CDR3 nucleotides: TGTGCCAGCAGCTCCTTAGGACAGAGCACAGATACGCAGTATTTT.

This clonotype was counted ten times or more. The chain combines TRBV7-8 with TRBJ2-6, with no clear D. Trimming left V 2 bases short and J 1 base short, with 6 bases between. This CDR3 spans 15 amino acids. In germline, CDR1 is SGHVS, CDR2 FQNEAQ. In DNA, the CDR3 is TGTGCCAGCAGCTTATTGGGGTCTGGGGCCAACGTCCTGACTTTC. Translating gives CASSLLGSGANVLTF.

Many counts were recorded for this clonotype. This rearrangement joins TRBV4-2 to TRBJ2-1, with 8 positions matching TRBD2. CDR1 is LGHNA and CDR2 is YNFKEQ in the germline V gene. This CDR3 contains 16 residues. With 0 bases clipped from V and 5 bases from J, the junction kept 6 bases outside the gene matches. The CDR3 bases are TGTGCCAGCAGCCAAGAGCCGGGGGGGCATAACAATGAGCAGTTCTTC. This sequence encodes CASSQEPGGHNNEQFF.

This clonotype was seen only a few times. The gene calls are TRBV5-1 and TRBJ2-5; D ambiguous. V was clipped by 0 bases and J by 2 bases, with 11 bases between them. Germline values: CDR1 SGHRS, CDR2 YFSETQ. CDR3 size: 15 residues. The CDR3 loop reads CASSLAADSQETQYF. The DNA of the CDR3 is TGCGCCAGCAGCTTGGCGGCAGATAGTCAAGAGACCCAGTACTTC.

Ten or more counts support this clonotype. This chain joins TRBV29-1 and TRBJ2-6; possibly TRBD2 for D (6 bases). The CDR3 covers 14 residues. Germline CDR1 reads SQVTM; CDR2 reads ANQGSEA. V gave up 5 bases and J gave up 2 bases, with 10 bases separating them. CDR3 residues: CSVHGGAGANVLTF. In DNA form, the CDR3 reads TGCAGCGTTCACGGCGGGGCTGGGGCCAACGTCCTGACTTTC.

The chain couples TRBV10-3 to TRBJ2-3; D possibly corresponds to TRBD2 (6 bases). Per the germline V gene, CDR1 is ENHRY and CDR2 is SYGVKD. V gave up 4 bases and J gave up 2 bases, with 13 bases separating them. The CDR3 spans 15 residues. CDR3 amino acids: CAISAALASTDTQYF. DNA for the CDR3: TGTGCCATCAGTGCCGCCCTAGCGTCCACAGATACGCAGTATTTT.